Below, 21 T cell receptor beta chains from the same sample are listed, as sequenced in a study of T-cell reconstitution after alpha-beta-depleted transplantation in children. Unique molecular identifiers were incorporated when the TCRbeta library was constructed. Using its own MiXCR run on the PCR reads, TCRdb lists one record per CDR3 protein. The sample contains about 150,000 distinct CDR3 sequences, 11% of which appear only once. Sequencing used PBMCs, obtained before TCRalphabeta/CD19-depleted stem cell transplant. The receptors derive from a boy under 10 years old with acute myeloid leukemia, due to receive a stem cell transplant.

This clonotype was counted many times. The J gene is TRBJ2-7, the V gene TRBV20-1, with a weak D call TRBD2 (5 bases). The germline V and J ends were trimmed by 5 bases and 0 bases, with 14 bases remaining between them. The CDR3 extends over 14 amino acids. Germline CDR1 reads DFQATT; CDR2 reads SNEGSKA (reference sequence). The CDR3 region has the DNA TGCAGTGCTTTTACTGGGGAGAGCTCCTACGAGCAGTACTTC. As protein: CSAFTGESSYEQYF.

This clonotype came up many times. The chain recombines TRBV29-1 with TRBJ2-2, with TRBD1 matching 9 bases. CDR3 size: 14 residues. J was trimmed by 7 bases and V by 2 bases; bases with no gene match: 5. Looked up from germline, CDR1 is SQVTM and CDR2 is ANQGSEA. DNA for the CDR3: TGCAGCGTTGAAAGGGACAGGGTGAGCGGGGAGCTGTTTTTT. Protein: CSVERDRVSGELFF.

This clonotype was observed at least ten times. The rearrangement joins TRBV14 to TRBJ1-2; D not certain. V dropped 1 base and J dropped 5 bases, with 8 bases sitting between them. This CDR3 comprises 13 residues. Germline CDR1 and CDR2: SGHDN and FVKESK. The CDR3 coding sequence is TGTGCCAGCAGCCAAGTAAATGAATATGGCTACACCTTC. Amino acid sequence: CASSQVNEYGYTF.

Ten or more counts support this clonotype. V and J are TRBV6-4 and TRBJ2-1; 11 positions match TRBD1. Germline CDR1 reads MRHNA; CDR2 reads SNTAGT. The CDR3 is made up of 15 amino acids. V lost 3 bases, J lost 8 bases, and 6 bases stayed unmatched. The chain's CDR3 is CASSESGTGGDEQFF. The DNA of the CDR3 is TGTGCCAGCAGTGAATCCGGGACAGGGGGGGATGAGCAGTTCTTC.

This clonotype was recorded at least ten times. The gene calls are TRBV30 and TRBJ1-6; D not resolved. V gave up 4 bases and J gave up 5 bases, with 12 bases separating them. Germline CDR1 GTSNPN, CDR2 SVGIG (reference sequence). The CDR3 covers 14 residues. Here the CDR3 reads CAWTALLDNSPLHF. CDR3 bases: TGTGCCTGGACTGCCCTGCTCGATAATTCACCCCTCCACTTT.

A remark on this clonotype: A much more abundant neighbour one base away suggests this may be a read error. In DNA form, the CDR3 reads TGTACCAGCAGTTTAGGGACAGGGCTGAACACTGAAGCTTTCTTT. Residues: CTSSLGTGLNTEAFF. The rearrangement links TRBV2 to TRBJ1-1, with 9 positions matching TRBD1. The CDR3 length is 15 residues. Germline V gene sequence: CDR1 SNHLY, CDR2 FYNNEI.

This clonotype came up many times. The chain uses TRBV3-1 and TRBJ1-5; D is perhaps TRBD1 (5 bases). V was cut by 4 bases and J by 9 bases, with 10 bases left in between. Germline V gene lookup returns CDR1 LGHDT and CDR2 YNNKEL (reference sequence). This CDR3 comprises 12 residues. The chain's CDR3 is CASSLGDTPQHF. The CDR3 nucleotides are TGTGCCAGCAGCCTGGGGGATACGCCCCAGCATTTT.

In its sample, this clonotype was seen many times. The rearrangement links TRBV5-1 to TRBJ2-2; 9 positions agree with TRBD1. The CDR3 contains 14 residues. V lost 4 bases, J lost 5 bases, and 3 bases stayed unmatched. CDR1 is SGHRS, CDR2 YFSETQ, per germline. CDR3 protein: CASSGGQGTGELFF. The CDR3, as DNA: TGCGCCAGCAGCGGAGGACAGGGGACCGGGGAGCTGTTTTTT.

This clonotype has a count of ten or more. The J gene is TRBJ2-5, the V gene TRBV12-3 or TRBV12-4; D is unresolved. V was shortened by 3 bases and J by 0 bases, with 8 bases between the two germline ends. This CDR3 has 14 residues. This chain's CDR3 is CASSFLGDQETQYF. CDR3 sequence (DNA): TGTGCCAGCAGTTTCTTAGGCGACCAAGAGACCCAGTACTTC.

This clonotype was seen at least ten times. The genes are TRBV28 and TRBJ2-5; unclear D gene. The length of the CDR3 is 13 residues. CDR1 and CDR2 from the germline V gene are MDHEN and SYDVKM. Deletions cut 3 bases from V and 4 bases from J, with 9 bases between. The CDR3 region has the DNA TGTGCCAGCAGTTTGGTTTTTAGAGAGACCCAGTACTTC. Its translation: CASSLVFRETQYF.

This clonotype was counted at least ten times. V gene TRBV20-1 combines with J gene TRBJ2-3, with D possibly matching TRBD2 (5 bases). Germline-derived CDR1 and CDR2 are DFQATT and SNEGSKA (reference sequence). V gave up 1 base and J gave up 5 bases, with 16 bases separating them. The CDR3 extends over 15 amino acids. In nucleotides, the CDR3 is TGCAGTGCTAGAGTAGGTGGGAGCGCTAGAGATACGCAGTATTTT. Its protein is CSARVGGSARDTQYF.

This clonotype was seen more than once but under ten times. The chain is built from TRBV5-1 and TRBJ1-5; 7 bases agree with TRBD1. Trimming at V came to 0 bases and at J to 5 bases, leaving 5 bases not matched to a gene. This CDR3 has 15 amino acids. The germline gives CDR1 SGHRS, CDR2 YFSETQ. CDR3 protein: CASSLEGTDYQPQHF. CDR3 nucleotide sequence: TGCGCCAGCAGCTTGGAAGGGACAGATTATCAGCCCCAGCATTTT.

This clonotype was recorded many times. The J gene is TRBJ2-3, the V gene TRBV5-1; D remains ambiguous. CDR1 and CDR2 from the germline V gene are SGHRS and YFSETQ. The V and J ends lost 1 base and 2 bases respectively, with 11 bases between them. The CDR3 runs 15 residues. The CDR3 nucleotides are TGCGCCAGCAGCTTGCCGCGTCTAAACACAGATACGCAGTATTTT. Translated, it gives CASSLPRLNTDTQYF.

The sample holds a few counts of this clonotype. The chain recombines TRBV18 with TRBJ2-1; D uncertain. There are 15 residues in the CDR3. V dropped 3 bases and J dropped 5 bases, with 14 bases sitting between them. CDR1 and CDR2 (germline): KGHSH, LQKENI. CDR3 bases: TGTGCCAGCTCACCTAGGAGAATCCATGACAATGAGCAGTTCTTC. Translation gives CASSPRRIHDNEQFF.

This clonotype was observed a few times. V and J are TRBV7-9 and TRBJ1-2, with TRBD1 identical over 7 bases. J gave up 1 base and V 8 bases, and 13 bases lay outside the gene matches. CDR3 length: 16 amino acids. CDR1 and CDR2 from the germline V gene are SEHNR and FQNEAQ (reference sequence). CDR3 coding DNA: TGTGCCAGCCGCACCGCCGGGACAGATTTTAACTATGGCTACACCTTC. Its protein is CASRTAGTDFNYGYTF.

This clonotype was counted ten times or more. The rearrangement joins TRBV20-1 to TRBJ1-5; tentatively, D is TRBD1 (6 bases). CDR3 length: 15 amino acids. Germline V gene data show CDR1 as DFQATT and CDR2 as SNEGSKA (reference sequence). V gave up 6 bases and J gave up 6 bases, with 21 bases separating them. This CDR3 reads CSATGPGGASQPQHF. The CDR3 nucleotides are TGCAGTGCCACCGGCCCGGGGGGGGCTAGTCAGCCCCAGCATTTT.

This clonotype has ten or more counts. The chain recombines TRBV6-1 with TRBJ2-5, with 8 bases identical to TRBD2. The CDR3 contains 15 residues. Germline V gene data show CDR1 as MNHNS and CDR2 as SASEGT. The V segment lost 3 bases and the J segment 7 bases; nucleotides outside the gene matches: 10. In nucleotides, the CDR3 is TGTGCCAGCAGTGAGAAACGGGGGGGGCGTGTGACCCAGTACTTC. It specifies CASSEKRGGRVTQYF.

This clonotype was seen ten or more times. The chain has TRBV12-3 or TRBV12-4 and TRBJ1-1; 10 bases line up with TRBD1. This CDR3 spans 15 amino acids. The J segment lost 5 bases and the V segment lost 3 bases, leaving 6 bases of the junction unmatched. In DNA form, the CDR3 reads TGTGCCAGCAGTTTGGGACAGGGGAGGAGTACTGAAGCTTTCTTT. This codes for CASSLGQGRSTEAFF.

The chain has TRBV18 and TRBJ1-2; TRBD1 is a possible D gene (6 bases). The V gene's germline CDR1 is KGHSH and CDR2 LQKENI. The CDR3 totals 13 residues. Trimming took 4 bases from V and 3 from J, leaving 9 bases between them. The CDR3 bases are TGTGCCAGCTCACGACAGGTTGACTATGGCTACACCTTC. Protein sequence: CASSRQVDYGYTF.

This clonotype was detected ten times or more. J is TRBJ1-1 and V is TRBV5-1, with a weak D call TRBD1 (5 bases). This CDR3 spans 13 amino acids. In germline, CDR1 is SGHRS, CDR2 YFSETQ. V shed 4 bases and J shed 4 bases, with 11 bases lying between them. The CDR3 DNA follows: TGCGCCAGCAGCCCGGCCGGGGGCACTGAAGCTTTCTTT. This translates into CASSPAGGTEAFF.

This clonotype was found many times. This chain links TRBV7-4 with TRBJ2-7; D is perhaps TRBD1 (5 bases). Trimming removed 3 bases from V and 7 bases from J, with 16 bases in between. The CDR3 spans 14 residues. The germline V gene has CDR1 SGHVT and CDR2 SQSDAQ. The chain's CDR3 is CASSFSFVREEQYV. In DNA, the CDR3 is TGTGCCAGCAGCTTTTCGTTTGTCAGGGAAGAGCAGTACGTC.